This T cell receptor (beta chain) was obtained from a study of blood T cell repertoires in COVID-19. The wider study: Whether acute or convalescent, the COVID-19 samples came from the United States, Italy and Spain. Sources were T cells, B-cell-depleted T cells, or PBMCs; the material itself was cDNA or gDNA.

Sequenced by immunoSEQ multiplex PCR; TCRdb stores in-frame clones only, minus some. The sample includes 100,000 to 150,000 clones, around 87% of them seen just once. The CDR3 length is 15 residues. Germline V gives CDR1 SGDLS, CDR2 YYNGEE. The J segment lost 5 bases and the V segment lost 2 bases, leaving 4 bases of the junction unmatched. This chain links TRBV9 with TRBJ1-5; 10 bases agree with TRBD1. The specimen sequenced was peripheral blood. This clonotype was sampled from a woman aged 55-75 years with acute or convalescent COVID-19. CDR3 sequence reads: CASSVGQGGHQPQHF. The CDR3 DNA reads as TGTGCCAGCAGCGTTGGACAGGGGGGACATCAGCCCCAGCATTTT.